The text below deals with one TCR beta chain. Authors' data handling: Estimated nucleated cell counts came from reference gene primer amplification. Clones were read by immunoSEQ multiplex PCR, and TCRdb kept only the in-frame ones, dropping some. Clone size and V and J calls were adopted from that table, with D and trimming inferred from the DNA. The repertoire holds 270,000 or so clones, with roughly 89% as singletons. Germline V gene data show CDR1 as MDHEN and CDR2 as SYDVKM. The CDR3 is made up of 13 amino acids. Trimming stripped 10 bases from V and 1 base from J, with 11 bases between. These data are taken from a study of blood T cell repertoires in COVID-19.

The receptor was isolated from a woman between 40 and 55 years old who had recovered from COVID-19. Sequencing was performed on peripheral blood. This rearrangement joins TRBV28 to TRBJ2-1; tentative D call: TRBD1 (5 bases). CDR3 DNA sequence: TGTGCCACCTTAGCAGGGTCCTACAATGAGCAGTTCTTC. Translating it yields CATLAGSYNEQFF.